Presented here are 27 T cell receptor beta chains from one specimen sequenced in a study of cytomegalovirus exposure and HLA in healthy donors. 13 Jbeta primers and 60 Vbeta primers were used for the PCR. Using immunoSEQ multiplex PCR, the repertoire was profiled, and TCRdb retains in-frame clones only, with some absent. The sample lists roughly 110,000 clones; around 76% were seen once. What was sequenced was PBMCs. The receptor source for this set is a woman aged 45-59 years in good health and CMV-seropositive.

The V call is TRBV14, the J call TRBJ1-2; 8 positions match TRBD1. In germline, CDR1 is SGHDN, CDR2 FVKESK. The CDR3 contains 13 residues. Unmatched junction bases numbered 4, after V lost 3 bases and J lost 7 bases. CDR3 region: CASSHRQGSGYTF. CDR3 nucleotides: TGTGCCAGCAGCCACCGACAGGGGTCTGGCTACACCTTC.

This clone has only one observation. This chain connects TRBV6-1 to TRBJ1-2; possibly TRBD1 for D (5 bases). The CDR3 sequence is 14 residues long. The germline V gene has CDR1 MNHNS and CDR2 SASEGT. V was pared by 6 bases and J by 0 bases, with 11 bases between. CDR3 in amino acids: CASRVRQPNYGYTF. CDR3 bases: TGTGCCAGCAGGGTCCGACAGCCTAACTATGGCTACACCTTC.

CDR3 nucleotide sequence: TGTGCCAGCAGCTCCAGGGGACCCTATGGCTACACCTTC. It is translated as CASSSRGPYGYTF. V gene TRBV7-2 combines with J gene TRBJ1-2; a possible D gene is TRBD1 (6 bases). The germline V gene has CDR1 SGHTA and CDR2 FQGNSA. V was clipped by 4 bases and J by 4 bases, with 10 bases between them. The CDR3 loop spans 13 amino acids.

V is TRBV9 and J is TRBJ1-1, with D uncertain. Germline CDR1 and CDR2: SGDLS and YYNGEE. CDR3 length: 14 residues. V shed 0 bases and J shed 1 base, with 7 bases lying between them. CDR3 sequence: CASSVANGNTEAFF. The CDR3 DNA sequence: TGTGCCAGCAGCGTAGCTAACGGGAACACTGAAGCTTTCTTT. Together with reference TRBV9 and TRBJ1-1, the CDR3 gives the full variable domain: DSGVTQTPKHLITATGQRVTLRCSPRSGDLSVYWYQQSLDQGLQFLIQYYNGEERAKGNILERFSAQQFPDLHSELNLSSLELGDSALYFCASSVANGNTEAFFGQGTRLTVV.

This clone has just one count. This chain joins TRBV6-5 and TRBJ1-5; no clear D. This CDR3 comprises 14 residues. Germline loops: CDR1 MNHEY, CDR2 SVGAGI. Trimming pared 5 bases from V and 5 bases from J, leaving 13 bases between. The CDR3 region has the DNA TGTGCCAGCAGTGAAGGAGGGAACGATCAGCCCCAGCATTTT. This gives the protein CASSEGGNDQPQHF.

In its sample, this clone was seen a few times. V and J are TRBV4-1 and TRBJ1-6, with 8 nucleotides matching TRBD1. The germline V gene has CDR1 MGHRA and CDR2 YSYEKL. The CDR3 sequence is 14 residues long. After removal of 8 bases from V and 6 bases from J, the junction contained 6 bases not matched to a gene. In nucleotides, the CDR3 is TGCGCCAGCGGACAGGGAAGCATTAATTCACCCCTCCACTTT. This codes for CASGQGSINSPLHF.

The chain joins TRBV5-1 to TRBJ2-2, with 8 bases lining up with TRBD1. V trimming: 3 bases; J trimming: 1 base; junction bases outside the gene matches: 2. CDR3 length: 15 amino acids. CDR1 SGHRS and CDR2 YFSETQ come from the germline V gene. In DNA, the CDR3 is TGCGCCAGCAGCTGGGGGACAGGGAACACCGGGGAGCTGTTTTTT. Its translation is CASSWGTGNTGELFF.

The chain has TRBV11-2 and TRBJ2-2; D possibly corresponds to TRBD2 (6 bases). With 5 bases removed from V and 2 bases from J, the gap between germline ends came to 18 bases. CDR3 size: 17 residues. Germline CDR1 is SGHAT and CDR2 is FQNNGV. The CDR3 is CASSKYGSRFNTGELFF. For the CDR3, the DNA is TGTGCCAGCAGCAAGTACGGGAGCAGGTTTAACACCGGGGAGCTGTTTTTT.

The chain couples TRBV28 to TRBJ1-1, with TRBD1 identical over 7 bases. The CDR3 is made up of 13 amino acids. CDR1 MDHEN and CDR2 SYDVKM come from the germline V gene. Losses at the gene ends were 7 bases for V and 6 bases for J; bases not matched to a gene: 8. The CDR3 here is CASITQGNAEAFF. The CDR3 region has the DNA TGTGCCAGCATCACACAGGGGAATGCTGAAGCTTTCTTT.

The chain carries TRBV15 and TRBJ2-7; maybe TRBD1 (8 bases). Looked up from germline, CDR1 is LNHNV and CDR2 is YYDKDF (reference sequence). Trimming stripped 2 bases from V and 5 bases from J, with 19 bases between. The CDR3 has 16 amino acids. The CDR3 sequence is CATSRFTGGGSDEQYF. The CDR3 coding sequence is TGTGCCACCAGCAGATTTACAGGGGGGGGATCTGACGAGCAGTACTTC.

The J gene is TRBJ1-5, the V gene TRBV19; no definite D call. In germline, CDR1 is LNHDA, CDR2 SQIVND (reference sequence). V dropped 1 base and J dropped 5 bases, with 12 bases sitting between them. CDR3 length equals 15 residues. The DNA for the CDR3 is TGTGCCAGTAGTATAGGGGGAGGCAGTTATCAGCCCCAGCATTTT. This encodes CASSIGGGSYQPQHF.

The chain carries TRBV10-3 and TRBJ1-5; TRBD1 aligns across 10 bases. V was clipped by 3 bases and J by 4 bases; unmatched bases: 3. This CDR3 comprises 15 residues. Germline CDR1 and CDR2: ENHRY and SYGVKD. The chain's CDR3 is CAISDGTGENQPQHF. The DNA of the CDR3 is TGTGCCATCAGTGATGGGACAGGGGAAAATCAGCCCCAGCATTTT.

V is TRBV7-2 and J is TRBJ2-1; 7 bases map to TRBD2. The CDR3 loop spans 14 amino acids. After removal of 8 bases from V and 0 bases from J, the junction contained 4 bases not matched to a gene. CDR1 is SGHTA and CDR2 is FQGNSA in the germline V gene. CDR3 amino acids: CASEAGDSYNEQFF. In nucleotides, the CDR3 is TGTGCCAGCGAGGCGGGGGACTCCTACAATGAGCAGTTCTTC.

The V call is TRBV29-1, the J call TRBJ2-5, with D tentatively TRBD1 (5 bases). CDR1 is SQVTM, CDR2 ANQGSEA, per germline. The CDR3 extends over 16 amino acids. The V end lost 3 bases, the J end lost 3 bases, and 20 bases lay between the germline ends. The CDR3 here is CSVDGIRVTPKETQYF. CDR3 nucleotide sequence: TGCAGCGTTGATGGTATCAGGGTGACACCGAAAGAGACCCAGTACTTC.

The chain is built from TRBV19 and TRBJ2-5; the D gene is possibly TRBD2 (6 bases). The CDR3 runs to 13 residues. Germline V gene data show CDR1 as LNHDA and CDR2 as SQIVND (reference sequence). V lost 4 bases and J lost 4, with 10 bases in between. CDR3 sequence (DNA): TGTGCCAGTAGTAGACTAGTAGGAGAGACCCAGTACTTC. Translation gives CASSRLVGETQYF.

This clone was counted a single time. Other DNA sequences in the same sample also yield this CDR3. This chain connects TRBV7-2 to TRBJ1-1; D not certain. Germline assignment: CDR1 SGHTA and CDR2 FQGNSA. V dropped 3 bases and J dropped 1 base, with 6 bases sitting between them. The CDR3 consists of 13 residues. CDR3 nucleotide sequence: TGTGCCAGCAGCTTTCGGGGGAACACTGAAGCTTTCTTT. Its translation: CASSFRGNTEAFF. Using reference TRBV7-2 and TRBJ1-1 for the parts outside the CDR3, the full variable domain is GAGVSQSPSNKVTEKGKDVELRCDPISGHTALYWYRQSLGQGLEFLIYFQGNSAPDKSGLPSDRFSAERTGGSVSTLTIQRTQQEDSAVYLCASSFRGNTEAFFGQGTRLTVV.

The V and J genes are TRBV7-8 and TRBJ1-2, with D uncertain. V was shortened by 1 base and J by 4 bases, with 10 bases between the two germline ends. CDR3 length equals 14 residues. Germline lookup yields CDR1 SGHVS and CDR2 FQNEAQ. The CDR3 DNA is TGTGCCAGCAGCTTAGGGGCGGACTTCTATGGCTACACCTTC. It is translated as CASSLGADFYGYTF. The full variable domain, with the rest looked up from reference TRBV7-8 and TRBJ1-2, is GAGVSQSPRYKVAKRGQDVALRCDPISGHVSLFWYQQALGQGPEFLTYFQNEAQLDKSGLPSDRFFAERPEGSVSTLKIQRTQQEDSAVYLCASSLGADFYGYTFGSGTRLTVV.

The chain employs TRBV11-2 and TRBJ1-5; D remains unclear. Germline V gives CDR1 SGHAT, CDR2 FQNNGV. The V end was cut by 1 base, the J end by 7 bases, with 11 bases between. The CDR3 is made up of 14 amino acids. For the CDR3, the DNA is TGTGCCAGCAGCTTAGTGTTACGACAACAGCCCCAGCATTTT. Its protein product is CASSLVLRQQPQHF.

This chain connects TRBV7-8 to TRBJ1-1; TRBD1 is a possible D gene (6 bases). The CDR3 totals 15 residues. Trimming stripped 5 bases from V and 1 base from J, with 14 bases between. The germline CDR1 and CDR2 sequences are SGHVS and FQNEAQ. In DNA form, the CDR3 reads TGTGCCAGCAGCCTTAGAACAGGGCCGAACACTGAAGCTTTCTTT. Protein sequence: CASSLRTGPNTEAFF.

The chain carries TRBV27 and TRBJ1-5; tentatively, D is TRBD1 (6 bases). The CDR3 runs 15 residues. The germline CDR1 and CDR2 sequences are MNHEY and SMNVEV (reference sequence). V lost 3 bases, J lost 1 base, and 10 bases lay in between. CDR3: CASSFRGHSNQPQHF. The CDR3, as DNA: TGTGCCAGCAGTTTCCGGGGACACAGCAATCAGCCCCAGCATTTT.

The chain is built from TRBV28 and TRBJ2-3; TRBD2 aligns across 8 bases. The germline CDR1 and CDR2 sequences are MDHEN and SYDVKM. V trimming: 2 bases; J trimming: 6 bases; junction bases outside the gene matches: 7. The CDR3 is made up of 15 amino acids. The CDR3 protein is CASSLTAGGRDTQYF. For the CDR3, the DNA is TGTGCCAGCAGTTTAACGGCGGGGGGCAGGGATACGCAGTATTTT.

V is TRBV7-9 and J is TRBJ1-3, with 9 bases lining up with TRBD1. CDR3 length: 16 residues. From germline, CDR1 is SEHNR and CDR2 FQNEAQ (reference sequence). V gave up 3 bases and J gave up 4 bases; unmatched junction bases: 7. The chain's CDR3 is CASSFRGTGSGNTIYF. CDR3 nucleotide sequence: TGTGCCAGCAGCTTCAGAGGGACAGGGTCCGGAAACACCATATATTTT.

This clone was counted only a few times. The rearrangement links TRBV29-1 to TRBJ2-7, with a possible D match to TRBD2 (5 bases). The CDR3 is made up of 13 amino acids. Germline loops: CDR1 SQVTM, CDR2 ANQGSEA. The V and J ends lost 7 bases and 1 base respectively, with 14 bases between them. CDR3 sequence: CSAADWPSYEQYF. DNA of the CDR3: TGCAGCGCCGCGGACTGGCCGTCCTACGAGCAGTACTTC.

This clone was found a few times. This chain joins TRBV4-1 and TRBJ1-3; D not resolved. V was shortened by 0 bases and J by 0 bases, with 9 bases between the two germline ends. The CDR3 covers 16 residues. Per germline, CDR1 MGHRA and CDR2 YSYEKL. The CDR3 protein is CASSQDQFNSGNTIYF. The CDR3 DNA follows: TGCGCCAGCAGCCAAGATCAGTTTAACTCTGGAAACACCATATATTTT.

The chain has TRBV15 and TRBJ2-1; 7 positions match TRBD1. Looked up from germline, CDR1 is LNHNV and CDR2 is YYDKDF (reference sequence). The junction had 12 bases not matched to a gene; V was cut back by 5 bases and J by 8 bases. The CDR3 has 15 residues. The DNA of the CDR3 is TGTGCCACCAGCGGACGAGACAGGGTAATCTATGAGCAGTTCTTC. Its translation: CATSGRDRVIYEQFF.

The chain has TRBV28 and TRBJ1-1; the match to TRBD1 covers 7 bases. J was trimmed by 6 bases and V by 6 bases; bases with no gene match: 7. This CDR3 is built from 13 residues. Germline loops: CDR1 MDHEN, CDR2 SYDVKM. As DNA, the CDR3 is TGTGCCAGCAGGATGACAGGGCGCGCTGAAGCTTTCTTT. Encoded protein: CASRMTGRAEAFF.

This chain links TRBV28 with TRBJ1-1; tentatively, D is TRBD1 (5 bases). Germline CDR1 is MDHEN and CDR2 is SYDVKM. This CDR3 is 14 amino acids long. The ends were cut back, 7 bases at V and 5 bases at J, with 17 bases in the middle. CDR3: CASTRIGVGTEAFF. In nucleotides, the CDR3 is TGTGCCAGCACCAGAATAGGGGTTGGGACTGAAGCTTTCTTT. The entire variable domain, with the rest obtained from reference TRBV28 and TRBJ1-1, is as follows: DVKVTQSSRYLVKRTGEKVFLECVQDMDHENMFWYRQDPGLGLRLIYFSYDVKMKEKGDIPEGYSVSREKKERFSLILESASTNQTSMYLCASTRIGVGTEAFFGQGTRLTVV.